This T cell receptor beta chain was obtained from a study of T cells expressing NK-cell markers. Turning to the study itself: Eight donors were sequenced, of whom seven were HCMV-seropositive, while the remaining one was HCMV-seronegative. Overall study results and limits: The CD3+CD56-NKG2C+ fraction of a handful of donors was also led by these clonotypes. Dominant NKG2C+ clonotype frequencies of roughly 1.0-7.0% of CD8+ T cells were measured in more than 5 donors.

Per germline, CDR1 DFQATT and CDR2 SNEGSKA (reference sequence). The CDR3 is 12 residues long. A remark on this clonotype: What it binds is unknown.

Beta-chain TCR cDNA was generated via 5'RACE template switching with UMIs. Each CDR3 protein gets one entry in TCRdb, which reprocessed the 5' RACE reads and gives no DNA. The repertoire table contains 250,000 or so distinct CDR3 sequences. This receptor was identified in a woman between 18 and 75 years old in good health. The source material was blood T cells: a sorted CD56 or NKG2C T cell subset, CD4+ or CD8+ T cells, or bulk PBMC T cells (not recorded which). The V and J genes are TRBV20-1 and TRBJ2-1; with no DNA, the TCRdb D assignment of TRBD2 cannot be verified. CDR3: CSGPTRGNEQFF.